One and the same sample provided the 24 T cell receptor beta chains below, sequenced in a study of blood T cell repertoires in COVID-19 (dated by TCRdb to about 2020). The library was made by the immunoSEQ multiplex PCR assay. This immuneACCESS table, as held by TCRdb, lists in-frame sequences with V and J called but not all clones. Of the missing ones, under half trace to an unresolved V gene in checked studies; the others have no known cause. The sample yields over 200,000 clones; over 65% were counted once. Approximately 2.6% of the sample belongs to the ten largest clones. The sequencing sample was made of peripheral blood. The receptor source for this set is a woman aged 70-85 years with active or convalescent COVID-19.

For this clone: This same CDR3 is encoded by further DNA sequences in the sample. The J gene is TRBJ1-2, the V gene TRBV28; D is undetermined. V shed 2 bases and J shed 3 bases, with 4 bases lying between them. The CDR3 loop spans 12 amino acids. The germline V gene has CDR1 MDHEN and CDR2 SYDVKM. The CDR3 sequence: CASSLRDYGYTF. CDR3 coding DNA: TGTGCCAGCAGTTTACGGGACTATGGCTACACCTTC.

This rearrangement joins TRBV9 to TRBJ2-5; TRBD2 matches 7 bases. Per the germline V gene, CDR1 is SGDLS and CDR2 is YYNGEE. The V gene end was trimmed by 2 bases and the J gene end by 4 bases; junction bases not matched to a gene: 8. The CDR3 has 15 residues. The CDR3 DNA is TGTGCCAGCAGCGTCGGCCCAGCGGGAATAGAGACCCAGTACTTC. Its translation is CASSVGPAGIETQYF. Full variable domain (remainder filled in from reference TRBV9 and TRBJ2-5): DSGVTQTPKHLITATGQRVTLRCSPRSGDLSVYWYQQSLDQGLQFLIQYYNGEERAKGNILERFSAQQFPDLHSELNLSSLELGDSALYFCASSVGPAGIETQYFGPGTRLLVL.

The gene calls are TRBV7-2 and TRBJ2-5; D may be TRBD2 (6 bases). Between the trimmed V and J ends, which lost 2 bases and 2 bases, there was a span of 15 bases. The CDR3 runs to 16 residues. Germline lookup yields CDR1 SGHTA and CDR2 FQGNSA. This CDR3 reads CASSLYSSAGQETQYF. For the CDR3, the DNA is TGTGCCAGCAGCTTATATTCTAGCGCGGGACAAGAGACCCAGTACTTC.

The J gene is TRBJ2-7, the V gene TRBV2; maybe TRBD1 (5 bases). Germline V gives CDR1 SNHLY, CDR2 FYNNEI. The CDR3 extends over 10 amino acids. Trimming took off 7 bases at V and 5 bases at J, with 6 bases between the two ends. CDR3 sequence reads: CASTGNEQYF. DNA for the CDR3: TGTGCCAGCACAGGGAACGAGCAGTACTTC.

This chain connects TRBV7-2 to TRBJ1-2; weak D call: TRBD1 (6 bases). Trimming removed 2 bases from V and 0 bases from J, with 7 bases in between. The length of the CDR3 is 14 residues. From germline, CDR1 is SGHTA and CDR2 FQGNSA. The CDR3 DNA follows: TGTGCCAGCAGCTTAACAGGGACTAACTATGGCTACACCTTC. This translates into CASSLTGTNYGYTF.

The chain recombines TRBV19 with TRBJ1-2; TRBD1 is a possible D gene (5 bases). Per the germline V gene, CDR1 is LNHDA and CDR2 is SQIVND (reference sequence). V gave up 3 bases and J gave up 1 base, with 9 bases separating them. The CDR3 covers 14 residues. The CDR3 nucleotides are TGTGCCAGTAGTATCGGGGGTTTTAACTATGGCTACACCTTC. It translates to CASSIGGFNYGYTF.

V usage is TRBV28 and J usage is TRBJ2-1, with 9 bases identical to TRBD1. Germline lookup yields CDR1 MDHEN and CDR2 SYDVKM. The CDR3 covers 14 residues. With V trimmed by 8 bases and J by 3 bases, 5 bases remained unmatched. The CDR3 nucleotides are TGTGCCAGCGTTCGGGACAGGGACTACAATGAGCAGTTCTTC. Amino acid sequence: CASVRDRDYNEQFF.

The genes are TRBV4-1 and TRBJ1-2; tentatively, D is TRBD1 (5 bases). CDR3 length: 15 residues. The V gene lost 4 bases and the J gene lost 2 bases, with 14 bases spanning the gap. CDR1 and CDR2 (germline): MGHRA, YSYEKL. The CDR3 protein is CASSPSPTVNYGYTF. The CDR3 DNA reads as TGCGCCAGCAGCCCAAGCCCGACAGTAAACTATGGCTACACCTTC.

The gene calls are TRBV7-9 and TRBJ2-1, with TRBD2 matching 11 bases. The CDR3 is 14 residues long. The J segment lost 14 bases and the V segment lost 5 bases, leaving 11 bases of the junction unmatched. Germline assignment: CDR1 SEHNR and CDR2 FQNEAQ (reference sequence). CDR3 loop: CASSPGLAAGGKFF. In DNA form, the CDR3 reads TGTGCCAGCAGCCCGGGACTAGCGGCGGGGGGGAAGTTCTTC.

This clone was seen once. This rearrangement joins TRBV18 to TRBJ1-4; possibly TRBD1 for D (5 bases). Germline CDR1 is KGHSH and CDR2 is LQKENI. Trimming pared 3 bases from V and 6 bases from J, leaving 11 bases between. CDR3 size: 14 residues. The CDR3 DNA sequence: TGTGCCAGCTCACCGGGGAGGGGAGATGAAAAACTGTTTTTT. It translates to CASSPGRGDEKLFF.

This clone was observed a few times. The CDR3 DNA reads TGCAGCGTGGCCGCAGGGGGCGTCTACACTGAAGCTTTCTTT. It yields the protein CSVAAGGVYTEAFF. The gene calls are TRBV29-1 and TRBJ1-1, with TRBD1 matching over 8 bases. V gave up 6 bases and J gave up 3 bases; unmatched junction bases: 9. The CDR3 loop spans 14 amino acids. Per germline, CDR1 SQVTM and CDR2 ANQGSEA.

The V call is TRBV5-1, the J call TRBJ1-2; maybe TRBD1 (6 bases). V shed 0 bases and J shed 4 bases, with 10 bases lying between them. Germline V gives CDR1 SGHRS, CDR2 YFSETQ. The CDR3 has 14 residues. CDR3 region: CASSLGQEIYGYTF. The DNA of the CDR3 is TGCGCCAGCAGCTTGGGACAGGAGATCTATGGCTACACCTTC.

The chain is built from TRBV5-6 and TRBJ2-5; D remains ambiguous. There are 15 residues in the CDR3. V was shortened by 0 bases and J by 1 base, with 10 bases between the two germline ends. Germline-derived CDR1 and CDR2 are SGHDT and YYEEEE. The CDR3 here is CASSLGPGSQETQYF. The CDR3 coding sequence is TGTGCCAGCAGCTTGGGGCCCGGGTCCCAAGAGACCCAGTACTTC.

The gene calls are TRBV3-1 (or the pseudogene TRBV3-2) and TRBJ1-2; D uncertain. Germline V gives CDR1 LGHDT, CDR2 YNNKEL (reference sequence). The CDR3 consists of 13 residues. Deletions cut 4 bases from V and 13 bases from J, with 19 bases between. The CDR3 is CASSPHLLGMSTF. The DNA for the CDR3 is TGTGCCAGCAGCCCCCATCTACTAGGGATGAGCACCTTC.

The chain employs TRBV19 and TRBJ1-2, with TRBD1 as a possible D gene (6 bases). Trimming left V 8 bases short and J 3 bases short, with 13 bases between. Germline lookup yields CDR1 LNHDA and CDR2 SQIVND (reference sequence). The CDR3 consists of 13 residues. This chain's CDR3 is CASSNRVDYGYTF. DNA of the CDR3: TGTGCCAGTTCTAACAGGGTTGACTATGGCTACACCTTC.

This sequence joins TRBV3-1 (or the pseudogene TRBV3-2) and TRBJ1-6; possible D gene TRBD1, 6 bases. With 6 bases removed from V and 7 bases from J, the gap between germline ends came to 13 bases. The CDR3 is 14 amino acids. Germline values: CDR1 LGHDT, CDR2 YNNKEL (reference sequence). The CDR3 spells CASRGTQVNSPLHF. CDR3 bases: TGTGCCAGCAGGGGGACACAAGTGAATTCACCCCTCCACTTT.

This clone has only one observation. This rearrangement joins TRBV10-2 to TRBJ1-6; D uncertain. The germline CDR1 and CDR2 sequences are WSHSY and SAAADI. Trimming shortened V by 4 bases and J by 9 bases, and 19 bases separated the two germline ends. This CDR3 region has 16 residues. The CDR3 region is CASSVTGIGIRSPLHF. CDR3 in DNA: TGCGCCAGCAGTGTCACGGGGATCGGGATCCGTTCACCCCTCCACTTT.

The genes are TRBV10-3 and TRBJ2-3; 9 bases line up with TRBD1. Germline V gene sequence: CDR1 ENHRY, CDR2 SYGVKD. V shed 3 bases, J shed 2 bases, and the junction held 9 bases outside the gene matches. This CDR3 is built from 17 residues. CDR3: CAISEGVGTGFTDTQYF. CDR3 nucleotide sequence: TGTGCCATCAGTGAAGGCGTCGGGACAGGGTTCACAGATACGCAGTATTTT.

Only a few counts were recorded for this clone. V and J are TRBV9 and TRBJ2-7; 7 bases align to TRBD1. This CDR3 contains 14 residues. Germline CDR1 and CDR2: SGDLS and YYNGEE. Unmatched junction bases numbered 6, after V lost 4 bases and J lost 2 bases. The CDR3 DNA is TGTGCCAGCAGCTTGGGACAGAGCACCTACGAGCAGTACTTC. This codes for CASSLGQSTYEQYF.

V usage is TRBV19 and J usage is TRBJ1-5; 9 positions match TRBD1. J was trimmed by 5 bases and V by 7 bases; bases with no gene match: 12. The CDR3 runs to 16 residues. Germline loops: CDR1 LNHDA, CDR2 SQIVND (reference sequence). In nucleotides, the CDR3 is TGTGCCAGTATCCCGCGAGGGGGACAGGGCTATCAGCCCCAGCATTTT. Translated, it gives CASIPRGGQGYQPQHF.

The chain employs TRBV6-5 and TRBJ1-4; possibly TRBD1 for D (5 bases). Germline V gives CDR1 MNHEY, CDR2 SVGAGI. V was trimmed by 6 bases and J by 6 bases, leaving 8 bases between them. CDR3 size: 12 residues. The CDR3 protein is CASRGPYEKLFF. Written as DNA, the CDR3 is TGTGCCAGCAGGGGGCCTTATGAAAAACTGTTTTTT.

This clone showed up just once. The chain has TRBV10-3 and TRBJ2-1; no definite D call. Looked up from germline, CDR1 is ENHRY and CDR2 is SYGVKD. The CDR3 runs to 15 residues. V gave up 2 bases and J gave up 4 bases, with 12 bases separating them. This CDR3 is CAISEMAGQYNEQFF. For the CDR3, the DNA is TGTGCCATCAGTGAGATGGCAGGCCAGTACAATGAGCAGTTCTTC.

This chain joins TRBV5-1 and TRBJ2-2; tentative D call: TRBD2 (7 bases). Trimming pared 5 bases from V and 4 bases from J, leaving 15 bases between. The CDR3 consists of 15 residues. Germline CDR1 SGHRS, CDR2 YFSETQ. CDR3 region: CASRGGARVTGELFF. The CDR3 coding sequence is TGCGCCAGCAGAGGGGGGGCGCGGGTCACCGGGGAGCTGTTTTTT.

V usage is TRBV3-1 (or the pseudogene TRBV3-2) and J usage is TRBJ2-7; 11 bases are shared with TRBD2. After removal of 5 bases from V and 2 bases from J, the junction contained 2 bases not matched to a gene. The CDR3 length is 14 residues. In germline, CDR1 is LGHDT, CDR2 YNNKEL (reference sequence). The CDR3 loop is CASSIAGGTYEQYF. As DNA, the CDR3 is TGTGCCAGCAGCATAGCGGGAGGGACCTACGAGCAGTACTTC.